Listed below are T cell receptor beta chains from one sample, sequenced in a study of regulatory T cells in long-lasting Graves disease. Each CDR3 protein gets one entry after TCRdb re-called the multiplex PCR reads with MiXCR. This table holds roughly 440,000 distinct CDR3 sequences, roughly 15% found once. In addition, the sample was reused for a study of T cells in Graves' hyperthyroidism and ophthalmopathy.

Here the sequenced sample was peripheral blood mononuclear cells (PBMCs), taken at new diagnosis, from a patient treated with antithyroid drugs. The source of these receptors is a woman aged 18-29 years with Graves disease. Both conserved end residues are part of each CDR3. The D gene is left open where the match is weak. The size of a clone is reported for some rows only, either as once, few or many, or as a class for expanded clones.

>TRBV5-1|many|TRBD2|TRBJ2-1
CASSLEGGTSTNEQFF
TGCGCCAGCAGCTTGGAGGGGGGGACTAGCACCAATGAGCAGTTCTTC
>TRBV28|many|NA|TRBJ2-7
CASSLGVRYEQYF
TGTGCCAGCAGTTTAGGAGTCCGCTACGAGCAGTACTTC
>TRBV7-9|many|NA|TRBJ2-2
CASSLAQGGTGELFF
TGTGCCAGCAGCTTAGCTCAGGGGGGCACCGGGGAGCTGTTTTTT
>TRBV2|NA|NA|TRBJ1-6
CASKSNSYNSPLHF
TGTGCCAGCAAAAGTAACTCCTATAATTCACCCCTCCACTTT
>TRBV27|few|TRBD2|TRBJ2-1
CASSKLAANYNEQFF
TGTGCCAGCAGTAAACTAGCGGCGAACTACAATGAGCAGTTCTTC
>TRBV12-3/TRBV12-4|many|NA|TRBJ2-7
CASSFRGEQYF
TGTGCCAGCAGTTTTAGGGGCGAGCAGTACTTC
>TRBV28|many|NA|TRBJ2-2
CASIPGVTGELFF
TGTGCCAGCATTCCAGGGGTAACCGGGGAGCTGTTTTTT
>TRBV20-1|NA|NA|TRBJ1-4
CSAEEVVRRDEKLFF
TGCAGTGCCGAAGAGGTGGTCCGGAGGGATGAAAAACTGTTTTTT
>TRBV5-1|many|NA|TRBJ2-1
CASSLGGLVNEQFF
TGCGCCAGCAGCTTGGGAGGCCTAGTGAATGAGCAGTTCTTC
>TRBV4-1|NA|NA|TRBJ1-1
CASSQGLTATGNTEAFF
TGCGCCAGCAGCCAAGGGTTGACTGCTACAGGGAACACTGAAGCTTTCTTT
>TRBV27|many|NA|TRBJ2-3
CASSLSRGDTQYF
TGTGCCAGCAGTTTAAGCCGGGGGGATACGCAGTATTTT
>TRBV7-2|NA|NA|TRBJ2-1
CASSLGGPPFF
TGTGCCAGCAGCCTCGGAGGTCCCCCCTTCTTC
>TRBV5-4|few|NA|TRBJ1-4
CASSLDPVEGEKLFF
TGTGCCAGCAGCTTGGATCCAGTGGAAGGCGAAAAACTGTTTTTT
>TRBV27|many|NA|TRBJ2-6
CASSLGESGANVLTF
TGTGCCAGCAGTTTAGGGGAATCTGGGGCCAACGTCCTGACTTTC
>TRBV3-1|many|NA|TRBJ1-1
CASSFRRTEAFF
TGTGCCAGCAGCTTCAGACGGACTGAAGCTTTCTTT
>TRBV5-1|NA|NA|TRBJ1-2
CASSPGTLTVNGYTF
TGCGCCAGCAGCCCGGGGACGCTGACAGTTAATGGCTACACCTTC
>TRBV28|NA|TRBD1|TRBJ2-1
CASSTGTGLNEQFF
TGTGCCAGCAGCACCGGGACAGGGTTGAATGAGCAGTTCTTC
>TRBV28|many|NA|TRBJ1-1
CASRSGQTNTEAFF
TGTGCCAGCAGATCTGGACAGACGAACACTGAAGCTTTCTTT
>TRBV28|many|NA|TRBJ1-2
CASSFSPRSGYTF
TGTGCCAGCAGTTTTTCACCAAGGTCTGGCTACACCTTC
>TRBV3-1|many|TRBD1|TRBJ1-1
CASSRRQGGTEAFF
TGTGCCAGCAGCCGACGACAGGGCGGCACTGAAGCTTTCTTT
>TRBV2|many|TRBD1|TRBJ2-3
CASSSRDRGGTDTQYF
TGTGCCAGCAGTTCCCGGGACAGGGGTGGCACAGATACGCAGTATTTT
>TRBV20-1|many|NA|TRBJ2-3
CSAHRAERNTDTQYF
TGCAGTGCCCATAGAGCGGAAAGAAACACAGATACGCAGTATTTT
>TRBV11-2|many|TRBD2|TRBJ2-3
CASSLVAGVSDTQYF
TGTGCCAGCAGCTTAGTTGCGGGAGTGTCAGATACGCAGTATTTT
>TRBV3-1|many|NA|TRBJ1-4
CASSQEGGGGTNEKLFF
TGTGCCAGCAGCCAAGAGGGGGGGGGCGGCACTAATGAAAAACTGTTTTTT
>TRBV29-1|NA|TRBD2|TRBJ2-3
CSGEGGTDTQYF
TGCAGCGGGGAGGGAGGCACAGATACGCAGTATTTT
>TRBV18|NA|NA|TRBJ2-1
CASSQPTTSEQFF
TGTGCCAGCTCTCAACCGACTACGTCGGAGCAGTTCTTC
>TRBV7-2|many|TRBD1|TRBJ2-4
CASSSTGVGNIQYF
TGTGCCAGCAGCTCGACAGGGGTGGGAAACATTCAGTACTTC
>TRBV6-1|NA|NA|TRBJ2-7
CASQGPGTPTYEQYF
TGTGCCAGCCAAGGGCCAGGGACACCGACGTACGAGCAGTACTTC
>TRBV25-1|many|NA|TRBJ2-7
CASSVGGGGYEQYF
TGTGCCAGCAGTGTTGGGGGAGGAGGCTACGAGCAGTACTTC
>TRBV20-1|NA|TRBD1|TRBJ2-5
CSAVDRAETQYF
TGCAGTGCTGTGGACAGGGCAGAGACCCAGTACTTC
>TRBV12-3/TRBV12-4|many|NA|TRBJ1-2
CASSLDIVYGYTF
TGTGCCAGCAGTTTGGACATCGTCTATGGCTACACCTTC
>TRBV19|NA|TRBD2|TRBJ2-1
CASSMTSGYYNEQFF
TGTGCCAGTAGTATGACTAGCGGATACTACAATGAGCAGTTCTTC
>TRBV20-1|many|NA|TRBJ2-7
CSARVRLLDEQYF
TGCAGTGCTAGAGTCAGGCTGCTTGACGAGCAGTACTTC
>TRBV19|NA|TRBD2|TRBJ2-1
CASLLEAGGYNEQFF
TGTGCCAGTTTGCTTGAAGCGGGAGGGTACAATGAGCAGTTCTTC
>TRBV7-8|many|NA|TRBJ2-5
CASSFRGWETQYF
TGTGCCAGCAGCTTTCGGGGGTGGGAGACCCAGTACTTC
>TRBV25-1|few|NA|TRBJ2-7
CASTRSGTGEQYF
TGTGCCAGCACCCGTAGTGGGACGGGTGAGCAGTACTTC
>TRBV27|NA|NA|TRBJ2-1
CASSFNNGQFF
TGTGCCAGCAGTTTTAACAATGGGCAGTTCTTC
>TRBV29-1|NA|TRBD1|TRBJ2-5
CSVPTLGQGGETQYF
TGCAGCGTCCCTACACTGGGACAGGGCGGGGAGACCCAGTACTTC
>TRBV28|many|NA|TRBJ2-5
CASSSFLRGDGTQYF
TGTGCCAGCAGTTCGTTTCTTCGCGGGGACGGGACCCAGTACTTC
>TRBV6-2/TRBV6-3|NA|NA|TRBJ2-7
CATRQGGATYEQYF
TGTGCCACCCGGCAGGGGGGAGCCACCTACGAGCAGTACTTC